This paragraph reports one TCR beta chain. Antigen specificity is unknown. These data are taken from a study of T cell responses to AZD1222 COVID-19 vaccine. Profiling relied on immunoSEQ multiplex PCR, and the TCRdb table lists in-frame clones only, not all of them. The data show roughly 110,000 clones, around nine tenths seen once. Study results and limitations: Repertoires were collected only later (after the peak T cell response had occurred).

The germline gives CDR1 SEHNR, CDR2 FQNEAQ (reference sequence). The CDR3 contains 13 residues. Trimming took off 1 base at V and 6 bases at J, with 7 bases between the two ends. This clonotype was obtained from an adult in good health. The sequenced sample was peripheral blood, obtained on day 0 of AZD1222 vaccination. The chain joins TRBV7-9 to TRBJ2-1, with D unresolved. In nucleotides, the CDR3 is TGTGCCAGCAGCTTAGAACCCCTCAATGAGCAGTTCTTC. Translation gives CASSLEPLNEQFF.